This T cell receptor (beta chain) was identified during a study of blood T cell repertoires in COVID-19. Study in general: From T cells, B-cell-depleted T cells, or PBMCs came the material, which was cDNA or gDNA.

Method: immunoSEQ multiplex PCR; TCRdb's copy keeps in-frame clones and lacks some. The sample carries more than 40,000 clones, about nine tenths recorded once. The CDR3 contains 16 residues. Germline-derived CDR1 and CDR2 are MGHRA and YSYEKL. Trimming removed 4 bases at V and 2 bases at J, with 12 bases between. This sequence joins TRBV4-1 and TRBJ2-6; a weak D match, TRBD1 (6 bases). Sequencing was performed on peripheral blood. The TCR was taken from a man in his 70s with acute or convalescent COVID-19. The CDR3 region has the DNA TGCGCCAGCAGCCGAGGGGGAGTGGCTGGGGCCAACGTCCTGACTTTC. Translated, it gives CASSRGGVAGANVLTF.